Listed here are 19 T cell receptor beta chains from one sample, sequenced in a study of blood T cell repertoires in COVID-19. Assay used: immunoSEQ multiplex PCR; TCRdb lists only in-frame clones, some missing. Of under 100,000 clones detected, 92% appear once; the ten largest clones hold about 6.3%. The source material was peripheral blood. These receptors all stem from an older woman with active COVID-19.

This sequence joins TRBV6-5 and TRBJ1-1; 7 bases fit TRBD1. V trimming: 5 bases; J trimming: 4 bases; junction bases outside the gene matches: 7. The germline V gene has CDR1 MNHEY and CDR2 SVGAGI. This CDR3 comprises 14 residues. The CDR3 DNA reads TGTGCCAGCAGTAGCCGGGACAGACCCACTGAAGCTTTCTTT. Translating gives CASSSRDRPTEAFF.

Regarding this clone: Germline is not matched at one junction end, which may reflect a read error. The chain recombines TRBV7-7 with TRBJ2-7; D is unresolved. Looked up from germline, CDR1 is SSHAT and CDR2 is FNYEAQ (reference sequence). The CDR3 covers 13 residues. In DNA, the CDR3 is TGTGCTAGCAGCCACGGCGGCGGCAACGAGCAGTACTTC. Translated, it gives CASSHGGGNEQYF.

V gene TRBV7-3 combines with J gene TRBJ2-1; 9 bases are shared with TRBD2. The junction had 5 bases not matched to a gene; V was cut back by 5 bases and J by 3 bases. The CDR3 runs to 15 residues. Germline CDR1 and CDR2: SGHTA and FQGTGA. The CDR3 DNA follows: TGTGCCAGCAGCCCCGGACTAGCGATCTACAATGAGCAGTTCTTC. This encodes CASSPGLAIYNEQFF.

This clone was counted once. The J gene is TRBJ2-6, the V gene TRBV12-5; D is possibly TRBD1 (5 bases). CDR3 size: 17 residues. Per germline, CDR1 LGHNT and CDR2 FRNRAP. V lost 5 bases and J 0 bases, leaving 14 bases between the germline ends. CDR3 amino acids: CASGRQGRHSGANVLTF. CDR3 DNA sequence: TGTGCTAGTGGTAGGCAGGGTCGACACTCTGGGGCCAACGTCCTGACTTTC.

V gene TRBV14 combines with J gene TRBJ1-4; a possible D gene is TRBD1 (5 bases). This CDR3 has 15 amino acids. The V gene lost 3 bases and the J gene lost 0 bases, with 8 bases spanning the gap. The germline V gene encodes CDR1 SGHDN and CDR2 FVKESK. CDR3 sequence reads: CASSQRQPTNEKLFF. The CDR3 DNA reads TGTGCCAGCAGCCAGCGACAGCCAACTAATGAAAAACTGTTTTTT. The variable domain in full, with the rest retrieved from reference TRBV14 and TRBJ1-4, is EAGVTQFPSHSVIEKGQTVTLRCDPISGHDNLYWYRRVMGKEIKFLLHFVKESKQDESGMPNNRFLAERTGGTYSTLKVQPAELEDSGVYFCASSQRQPTNEKLFFGSGTQLSVL.

A note on this clone: Germline is not matched at one junction end, which may reflect a read error. V is TRBV12-3 or TRBV12-4 and J is TRBJ1-4; 10 bases align to TRBD1. The CDR3 has 11 amino acids. The CDR3 region has the DNA TGTGCCAGCAGTCCCGGGACAGGGGTTGTTTTT. Translating it yields CASSPGTGVVF.

This clone was counted a single time. The chain employs TRBV6-5 and TRBJ2-3; 9 nucleotides line up with TRBD1. V shed 6 bases and J 0 bases; nucleotides not matched to a gene: 1. This CDR3 comprises 14 residues. Per the germline V gene, CDR1 is MNHEY and CDR2 is SVGAGI. The CDR3 nucleotides are TGTGCCAGCAGACAGGGGGCTAGCACAGATACGCAGTATTTT. This codes for CASRQGASTDTQYF.

The CDR3 here is CASSQDRQQETQYF. CDR3 coding DNA: TGTGCCAGCAGCCAAGATAGACAGCAAGAGACCCAGTACTTC. The chain employs TRBV14 and TRBJ2-5; the D gene is possibly TRBD1 (5 bases). This CDR3 has 14 amino acids. CDR1 and CDR2 (germline): SGHDN, FVKESK. V was clipped by 0 bases and J by 2 bases, with 7 bases between them.

The rearrangement uses TRBV10-3 and TRBJ2-2; 7 bases are shared with TRBD1. This CDR3 has 15 amino acids. The germline V gene encodes CDR1 ENHRY and CDR2 SYGVKD. V was clipped by 2 bases and J by 3 bases; unmatched bases: 3. The CDR3 DNA reads TGTGCCATCAGTGAGCGACAGGGTTACACCGGGGAGCTGTTTTTT. Translated, it gives CAISERQGYTGELFF.

The chain couples TRBV10-1 to TRBJ1-3; D remains unclear. Between the trimmed V and J ends, which lost 0 bases and 8 bases, there was a span of 8 bases. Germline V gene lookup returns CDR1 WNHNN and CDR2 SYGVQD (reference sequence). CDR3 length equals 13 residues. CDR3 region: CASSESAWDTIYF. The CDR3 nucleotides read TGCGCCAGCAGTGAGTCAGCGTGGGACACCATATATTTT.

This chain links TRBV29-1 with TRBJ2-7; D is ambiguous. The V end lost 5 bases, the J end lost 5 bases, and 16 bases lay between the germline ends. Germline V gene sequence: CDR1 SQVTM, CDR2 ANQGSEA. This CDR3 contains 13 residues. CDR3 region: CSVYYSVTHEQYF. CDR3 nucleotide sequence: TGCAGCGTTTATTACAGTGTCACCCACGAGCAGTACTTC.

This sequence joins TRBV5-1 and TRBJ1-4; 7 bases agree with TRBD1. The V gene end was trimmed by 4 bases and the J gene end by 3 bases; junction bases not matched to a gene: 6. Germline-derived CDR1 and CDR2 are SGHRS and YFSETQ. The CDR3 length is 15 residues. In DNA form, the CDR3 reads TGCGCCAGCAGCGGTTCGGGACAGCCTAATGAAAAACTGTTTTTT. Residues: CASSGSGQPNEKLFF.

This chain uses TRBV19 with TRBJ2-2; 8 bases align to TRBD1. This CDR3 region has 15 residues. Trimming removed 7 bases from V and 3 bases from J; junction bases left unmatched: 7. Germline V gene sequence: CDR1 LNHDA, CDR2 SQIVND (reference sequence). CDR3 nucleotide sequence: TGTGCCAGTAATCTTAACAGGGGGTACACCGGGGAGCTGTTTTTT. Its translation is CASNLNRGYTGELFF. Variable domain in full (rest from reference TRBV19 and TRBJ2-2): DGGITQSPKYLFRKEGQNVTLSCEQNLNHDAMYWYRQDPGQGLRLIYYSQIVNDFQKGDIAEGYSVSREKKESFPLTVTSAQKNPTAFYLCASNLNRGYTGELFFGEGSRLTVL.

This chain uses TRBV5-1 with TRBJ2-7, with D perhaps matching TRBD1 (7 bases). The V and J ends lost 4 bases and 2 bases respectively, with 19 bases between them. Looked up from germline, CDR1 is SGHRS and CDR2 is YFSETQ. The CDR3 spans 16 residues. DNA for the CDR3: TGCGCCAGCAGCAAGAGGCGGGACAGCCCAACCTACGAGCAGTACTTC. Protein: CASSKRRDSPTYEQYF. Drawing the rest from reference TRBV5-1 and TRBJ2-7, the complete variable domain is KAGVTQTPRYLIKTRGQQVTLSCSPISGHRSVSWYQQTPGQGLQFLFEYFSETQRNKGNFPGRFSGRQFSNSRSEMNVSTLELGDSALYLCASSKRRDSPTYEQYFGPGTRLTVT.

This chain uses TRBV2 with TRBJ2-2; no clear D gene. V was shortened by 4 bases and J by 9 bases, with 15 bases between the two germline ends. Germline loops: CDR1 SNHLY, CDR2 FYNNEI. This CDR3 region has 14 residues. This CDR3 reads CASSATPLSRELFF. The CDR3 nucleotides read TGTGCCAGCAGTGCAACTCCCCTAAGCCGGGAGCTGTTTTTT.

V usage is TRBV7-9 and J usage is TRBJ2-7; D may be TRBD2 (6 bases). Trimming pared 3 bases from V and 2 bases from J, leaving 11 bases between. Germline V CDR1 and CDR2: SEHNR, FQNEAQ (reference sequence). The CDR3 extends over 14 amino acids. The CDR3 nucleotides read TGTGCCAGCAGCTTCGGGGGATTGGCCTACGAGCAGTACTTC. It encodes CASSFGGLAYEQYF.

The V gene is TRBV18, the J gene TRBJ2-7; possible D gene TRBD2, 5 bases. The CDR3 is made up of 14 amino acids. Germline CDR1 is KGHSH and CDR2 is LQKENI. V was pared by 4 bases and J by 2 bases, with 12 bases between. The CDR3 sequence: CASSQSGETYEQYF. CDR3 DNA sequence: TGTGCCAGCTCACAAAGCGGAGAGACCTACGAGCAGTACTTC.

The rearrangement joins TRBV7-3 to TRBJ2-1; D is perhaps TRBD1 (5 bases). Trimming took 1 base from V and 8 from J, leaving 15 bases between them. The CDR3 is made up of 15 amino acids. Germline CDR1 SGHTA, CDR2 FQGTGA. CDR3 loop: CASSLMDNPGHEQFF. For the CDR3, the DNA is TGTGCCAGCAGCTTAATGGACAACCCTGGGCATGAGCAGTTCTTC. The full variable domain, its missing parts supplied by reference TRBV7-3 and TRBJ2-1, is GAGVSQTPSNKVTEKGKYVELRCDPISGHTALYWYRQSLGQGPEFLIYFQGTGAADDSGLPNDRFFAVRPEGSVSTLKIQRTERGDSAVYLCASSLMDNPGHEQFFGPGTRLTVL.

The chain combines TRBV29-1 with TRBJ2-1; weak D call: TRBD1 (5 bases). The CDR3 runs to 13 residues. Between the trimmed V and J ends, which lost 6 bases and 9 bases, there was a span of 18 bases. Germline assignment: CDR1 SQVTM and CDR2 ANQGSEA. CDR3 region: CSVSPRQFPEQFF. CDR3 DNA: TGCAGCGTCTCACCTCGACAGTTTCCTGAGCAGTTCTTC.